This is a list of T cell receptor beta chains from one sample in a study of neoadjuvant nivolumab and ipilimumab in lung cancer. Sequencing used immunoSEQ multiplex PCR; TCRdb keeps in-frame clones, though not all of them. The repertoire holds 10,000 or so clones, with roughly 80% as singletons. The specimen comprised tumor tissue, sampled after neoadjuvant nivolumab, alone or with ipilimumab, at or shortly before surgery. These receptors were taken from an adult with non-small cell lung cancer. Some clones in this sample may be carry-over from other donors' samples. Both conserved end residues are part of each CDR3. The listing skips clone size in some rows; elsewhere it reads once, few, many or a size class.

abundance: once; v_gene: TRBV5-4; j_gene: TRBJ1-2; CDR3aa: CASSRRSIIDREGGYTF
abundance: NA; v_gene: TRBV11-1; j_gene: TRBJ1-1; CDR3aa: CASSLETGNTEAFF
abundance: NA; v_gene: TRBV5-1; j_gene: TRBJ2-1; CDR3aa: CASSLVVGTVNYNEQFF
abundance: NA; v_gene: TRBV25-1; j_gene: TRBJ1-1; CDR3aa: CASSGTPENTEAFF
abundance: NA; v_gene: TRBV7-2; j_gene: TRBJ2-2; CDR3aa: CASSPIGGAGELFF
abundance: NA; v_gene: TRBV18; j_gene: TRBJ1-1; CDR3aa: CASSEGPGNTEAFF
abundance: few; v_gene: TRBV2; j_gene: TRBJ2-7; CDR3aa: CASSLYGGATYEQYF
abundance: NA; v_gene: TRBV7-9; j_gene: TRBJ1-1; CDR3aa: CASSQGFGTEAFF
abundance: NA; v_gene: TRBV25-1; j_gene: TRBJ1-2; CDR3aa: CASSEGTVRNYGYTF
abundance: NA; v_gene: TRBV4-3; j_gene: TRBJ1-6; CDR3aa: CASSQDPHGALHF
abundance: NA; v_gene: TRBV6-5; j_gene: TRBJ2-3; CDR3aa: CASSQSRRDTQYF
abundance: NA; v_gene: TRBV25-1; j_gene: TRBJ1-1; CDR3aa: CASSEPNRGAFF
abundance: NA; v_gene: TRBV5-4; j_gene: TRBJ2-3; CDR3aa: CASSLAAAGGYTDTQYF
abundance: once; v_gene: TRBV7-9; j_gene: TRBJ2-5; CDR3aa: CASSLALQTQETQYF
abundance: NA; v_gene: TRBV14; j_gene: TRBJ2-7; CDR3aa: CASSQGLAGEQYF
abundance: once; v_gene: TRBV30; j_gene: TRBJ2-7; CDR3aa: CAWRGRDEQYF
abundance: NA; v_gene: TRBV5-1; j_gene: TRBJ2-6; CDR3aa: CASSLGRTNSGANVLTF
abundance: NA; v_gene: TRBV30; j_gene: TRBJ1-4; CDR3aa: CAWSVQGINEKLFF
abundance: NA; v_gene: TRBV11-3; j_gene: TRBJ1-1; CDR3aa: CASSRWDRGGTEAFF
abundance: NA; v_gene: TRBV30; j_gene: TRBJ1-2; CDR3aa: CAWSQRGWGTF
abundance: NA; v_gene: TRBV18; j_gene: TRBJ2-7; CDR3aa: CASSPPIRGNSYEQYF
abundance: NA; v_gene: TRBV6-5; j_gene: TRBJ1-6; CDR3aa: CASSYQGPDSPLHF
abundance: NA; v_gene: TRBV6-5; j_gene: TRBJ1-3; CDR3aa: CASSYGGSSGNTIYF
abundance: few; v_gene: TRBV6-5; j_gene: TRBJ1-4; CDR3aa: CASSYSAGATEKLFF
abundance: few; v_gene: TRBV27; j_gene: TRBJ2-7; CDR3aa: CASSLQGQGNRNEQYF
abundance: NA; v_gene: TRBV29-1; j_gene: TRBJ1-2; CDR3aa: CSVVGLGGSNYGYTF
abundance: NA; v_gene: TRBV6-5; j_gene: TRBJ2-7; CDR3aa: CASKVGQGSSYEQYF
abundance: NA; v_gene: TRBV13; j_gene: TRBJ2-7; CDR3aa: CASSLGRRQGAYEQYF
abundance: NA; v_gene: TRBV6-5; j_gene: TRBJ2-7; CDR3aa: CASSFLLGGDLGEQYF
abundance: NA; v_gene: TRBV5-4; j_gene: TRBJ2-7; CDR3aa: CASSPGLISYEQYF
abundance: few; v_gene: TRBV11-2; j_gene: TRBJ2-7; CDR3aa: CASSAYYEQYF
abundance: NA; v_gene: TRBV27; j_gene: TRBJ2-2; CDR3aa: CASSPHRLGELFF
abundance: NA; v_gene: TRBV7-8; j_gene: TRBJ1-5; CDR3aa: CASSPPGGGGFGNQPQHF
abundance: NA; v_gene: TRBV5-8; j_gene: TRBJ2-7; CDR3aa: CASRQVMIADYYEQYF
abundance: NA; v_gene: TRBV20-1; j_gene: TRBJ2-5; CDR3aa: CSGGPIETQYF
abundance: few; v_gene: TRBV20-1; j_gene: TRBJ1-4; CDR3aa: CSAGTGRELFF
abundance: NA; v_gene: TRBV4-3; j_gene: TRBJ1-3; CDR3aa: CASSQGAAKISGNTIYF
abundance: NA; v_gene: TRBV5-4; j_gene: TRBJ1-1; CDR3aa: CASSLGTGFNTEAFF
abundance: NA; v_gene: TRBV10-3; j_gene: TRBJ2-3; CDR3aa: CAIKDVGLADTQYF
abundance: NA; v_gene: TRBV7-9; j_gene: TRBJ2-3; CDR3aa: CASSLASGSTDTQYF
abundance: NA; v_gene: TRBV18; j_gene: TRBJ2-2; CDR3aa: CASSPGQWNTGELFF
abundance: NA; v_gene: TRBV6-5; j_gene: TRBJ2-7; CDR3aa: CASSYSLAGATYEQYF
abundance: NA; v_gene: TRBV5-1; j_gene: TRBJ2-7; CDR3aa: CASSFSGSEQYF
abundance: NA; v_gene: TRBV10-3; j_gene: TRBJ1-4; CDR3aa: CAISEHSGTTNEKLFF
abundance: NA; v_gene: TRBV7-9; j_gene: TRBJ2-7; CDR3aa: CASSPWTDSKGYEQYF
abundance: once; v_gene: TRBV18; j_gene: TRBJ1-3; CDR3aa: CASSPNPSDRSSGNTIYF
abundance: NA; v_gene: TRBV11-3; j_gene: TRBJ2-5; CDR3aa: CASSLDRQGPQETQYF
abundance: NA; v_gene: TRBV11-3; j_gene: TRBJ2-2; CDR3aa: CASSRSWGSRSGELFF
abundance: NA; v_gene: TRBV7-2; j_gene: TRBJ2-7; CDR3aa: CASSLRQTVTYEQYF
abundance: once; v_gene: TRBV7-9; j_gene: TRBJ1-4; CDR3aa: CASSSTGSNEKLFF